These T cell receptor beta chains were read from a single sample in a study of T cell changes during pregnancy in multiple sclerosis. The data were produced by immunoSEQ multiplex PCR, yet TCRdb's version contains in-frame clones alone and is incomplete. This sample yields over 9,000 clones, of which more than 75% are seen a single time; about 10% belongs to the top ten. Specimen: CD8+ T cells from peripheral blood mononuclear cells, collected after pregnancy. All receptors derive from a female donor in good health, enrolled as a control in a pregnancy study. The CDR3 runs from the conserved cysteine through the conserved F or W. The D gene is left open where the match is weak. Clone size is given for some rows only: seen once, a few or many times, or a class if the clone is expanded.

v_call: TRBV4-1; d_call: TRBD1; clone_size: once; j_call: TRBJ1-2; cdr3_nt: TGCGCCAGCAGCCAGTCCGAGGGGGCGTTTTACTATGGCTACACCTTC; cdr3_aa: CASSQSEGAFYYGYTF
v_call: TRBV19; d_call: .; clone_size: .; j_call: TRBJ1-4; cdr3_nt: TGTGCCAGTAGTATAAGGACAGTTCGGATGGCTAATGAAAAACTGTTTTTT; cdr3_aa: CASSIRTVRMANEKLFF
v_call: TRBV7-8; d_call: .; clone_size: .; j_call: TRBJ1-6; cdr3_nt: TGTGCCAGCAGCTTCGTTACAGGGAGTCGTAATTCACCCCTCCACTTT; cdr3_aa: CASSFVTGSRNSPLHF
v_call: TRBV28; d_call: .; clone_size: .; j_call: TRBJ2-1; cdr3_nt: TGTGCCACCGCGGAAGGGGCCAATGAGCAGTTCTTC; cdr3_aa: CATAEGANEQFF
v_call: TRBV9; d_call: TRBD1; clone_size: .; j_call: TRBJ1-1; cdr3_nt: TGTGCCAGCAGCCCACAGACAGGGGTGTACACTGAAGCTTTCTTT; cdr3_aa: CASSPQTGVYTEAFF
v_call: TRBV27; d_call: .; clone_size: once; j_call: TRBJ2-7; cdr3_nt: TGTGCCAGCAGTTTAGGGGGTACAGGGGGGGCGCTTTCCTACGAGCAGTACTTC; cdr3_aa: CASSLGGTGGALSYEQYF
v_call: TRBV5-6; d_call: TRBD1; clone_size: .; j_call: TRBJ1-2; cdr3_nt: TGTGCCAGCAGCCTCGGGACAGGGACGTATGGCTACACCTTC; cdr3_aa: CASSLGTGTYGYTF
v_call: TRBV28; d_call: TRBD2; clone_size: once; j_call: TRBJ2-3; cdr3_nt: TGTGCCAGCAGTTTATCGCTAGCGGGAGGTGGGGATACGCAGTATTTT; cdr3_aa: CASSLSLAGGGDTQYF
v_call: TRBV20-1; d_call: .; clone_size: .; j_call: TRBJ2-7; cdr3_nt: TGCAGTGCTAGGAGGTACTACGAGCAGTACTTC; cdr3_aa: CSARRYYEQYF
v_call: TRBV5-1; d_call: .; clone_size: few; j_call: TRBJ1-2; cdr3_nt: TGCGCCAGCAGGGTACCTATGGACTATGGCTACACCTTC; cdr3_aa: CASRVPMDYGYTF
v_call: TRBV7-9; d_call: .; clone_size: few; j_call: TRBJ2-1; cdr3_nt: TGTGCCCTGTACTCTTGGGGACTCGACAATGAGCAGTTCTTC; cdr3_aa: CALYSWGLDNEQFF
v_call: TRBV2; d_call: TRBD1; clone_size: .; j_call: TRBJ1-5; cdr3_nt: TGTGCCAGCAGTGGCGGGACAGGGGAATTGCAGCCCCAGCATTTT; cdr3_aa: CASSGGTGELQPQHF
v_call: TRBV5-5; d_call: .; clone_size: .; j_call: TRBJ1-5; cdr3_nt: TGTGCCAGCAGCTTGACTGTGGGGCTGGGTCAGCCCCAGCATTTT; cdr3_aa: CASSLTVGLGQPQHF
v_call: TRBV4-1; d_call: TRBD2; clone_size: once; j_call: TRBJ2-7; cdr3_nt: TGCGCCAGCAGCTATACTAGCGGCGTTTCCTACGAGCAGTACTTC; cdr3_aa: CASSYTSGVSYEQYF
v_call: TRBV9; d_call: .; clone_size: .; j_call: TRBJ1-1; cdr3_nt: TGTGCCAGCAGCGTAGGTGGCGGGTTGCTGGGCACTGAAGCTTTCTTT; cdr3_aa: CASSVGGGLLGTEAFF
v_call: TRBV2; d_call: .; clone_size: .; j_call: TRBJ2-1; cdr3_nt: TGTGCCAGCAGTGAAGAGAAGAGCGGAGTCTCCTACAATGAGCAGTTCTTC; cdr3_aa: CASSEEKSGVSYNEQFF
v_call: TRBV5-1; d_call: .; clone_size: .; j_call: TRBJ1-4; cdr3_nt: TGCGCCAGCAGCCCTTCGGTTAATGAAAAACTGTTTTTT; cdr3_aa: CASSPSVNEKLFF
v_call: TRBV27; d_call: .; clone_size: few; j_call: TRBJ2-1; cdr3_nt: TGTGCCAGCAGTGGAGGAGGGTACAATGAGCAGTTCTTC; cdr3_aa: CASSGGGYNEQFF
v_call: TRBV6-5; d_call: .; clone_size: .; j_call: TRBJ2-5; cdr3_nt: TGTGCCAGCGGGCTAACCCAAGAGACCCAGTACTTC; cdr3_aa: CASGLTQETQYF
v_call: TRBV28; d_call: TRBD1; clone_size: .; j_call: TRBJ1-4; cdr3_nt: TGTGCCAGCAGTACGGACAGGGGGGATGAACTGTTTTTT; cdr3_aa: CASSTDRGDELFF
v_call: TRBV19; d_call: TRBD2; clone_size: .; j_call: TRBJ2-3; cdr3_nt: TGTGCCAGTACTCCCGACGGGCAGGGGATTGAGCGGGGGGGGTCAGATACGCAGTATTTT; cdr3_aa: CASTPDGQGIERGGSDTQYF
v_call: TRBV7-6; d_call: .; clone_size: .; j_call: TRBJ2-7; cdr3_nt: TGTGCCAGCAGTAGGGGCCCCGGGGAGCAGTACTTC; cdr3_aa: CASSRGPGEQYF
v_call: TRBV11-2; d_call: .; clone_size: .; j_call: TRBJ2-1; cdr3_nt: TGTGCCAGCAGCTTGGGGGGGGCGAATGAGCAGTTCTTC; cdr3_aa: CASSLGGANEQFF
v_call: TRBV28; d_call: TRBD1; clone_size: .; j_call: TRBJ2-7; cdr3_nt: TGTGCCAGCAGGCCGGGACAGGGGAACTACGAGCAGTACTTC; cdr3_aa: CASRPGQGNYEQYF
v_call: TRBV9; d_call: TRBD2; clone_size: .; j_call: TRBJ2-2; cdr3_nt: TGTGCCAGCACCTCCGGACTAGCGGGGACCGGGGAGCTGTTTTTT; cdr3_aa: CASTSGLAGTGELFF
v_call: TRBV23-1; d_call: TRBD1; clone_size: .; j_call: TRBJ1-5; cdr3_nt: TGCGCCAGCATCCCCTCTCCCGGGACAGGGGTGGATCAGCCCCAGCATTTT; cdr3_aa: CASIPSPGTGVDQPQHF
v_call: TRBV13; d_call: .; clone_size: .; j_call: TRBJ1-4; cdr3_nt: TGTGCCAGCAGCTTATGGACAGCAACTAATGAAAAACTGTTTTTT; cdr3_aa: CASSLWTATNEKLFF
v_call: TRBV7-8; d_call: TRBD2; clone_size: once; j_call: TRBJ2-1; cdr3_nt: TGTGCCAGCAGCTCACATAAGGGGCGGGAGGGGAATGAGCAGTTCTTC; cdr3_aa: CASSSHKGREGNEQFF
v_call: TRBV5-4; d_call: TRBD2; clone_size: .; j_call: TRBJ2-7; cdr3_nt: TGTGCCAGCAGCTACACGGGACTAGGGGAGCACGAGCAGTACTTC; cdr3_aa: CASSYTGLGEHEQYF
v_call: TRBV4-2; d_call: TRBD1; clone_size: .; j_call: TRBJ2-6; cdr3_nt: TGTGCCAGCAGCCACCTGGACAGGGACTCTGGGGCCAACGTCCTGACTTTC; cdr3_aa: CASSHLDRDSGANVLTF
v_call: TRBV7-3; d_call: TRBD1; clone_size: .; j_call: TRBJ1-1; cdr3_nt: TGTGCCAGCAGCTTATCCGGGACAGTGAACACTGAAGCTTTCTTT; cdr3_aa: CASSLSGTVNTEAFF
v_call: TRBV11-2; d_call: TRBD2; clone_size: .; j_call: TRBJ2-7; cdr3_nt: TGTGCCAGCAGCAGCCTTGGGGGGGGAAACTCCTACGAGCAGTACTTC; cdr3_aa: CASSSLGGGNSYEQYF